The TCR beta chain described here comes from a study of blood T cell repertoires in COVID-19 (dated by TCRdb to about 2020). With respect to the entire study: Samples from collaborators originated in the United States, Italy and Spain and spanned both the acute and convalescent phases of COVID-19. The sample metadata nearly always contained a de-identified subject ID, COVID-19 status, age in years and sex. HLA class I and class II types, where available, came from metadata supplied by the sample provider rather than from assay-based typing. The material from the prospective study consisted of cDNA or gDNA derived from T cells, B-cell-depleted T cells, or PBMCs. The dataset comprised deeply sampled blood TCRbeta repertoires from subjects exposed to, actively infected with, or recovered from COVID-19. Samples were obtained from the ongoing ImmuneRACE study (first 160 participants) and from 1,254 subjects provided by 6 global collaborators. The repertoires were made available in a free public database intended to serve as a resource for research on the immune response to SARS-CoV-2.

As to this clone: The target of this receptor is not known. Base-call qualities are not available, and no considerably larger clone is one nucleotide away.

At one collaborating source in Seattle, patients were enrolled during active infection and were followed longitudinally through the course of disease. Whole blood was collected in K2EDTA tubes by collaborating institutions according to the institutions' own protocols. For TCRbeta analysis, collaborators shipped samples in one of three forms: frozen whole blood, isolated PBMCs, or DNA extracted from either of those sample types. The CDR3, cysteine through phenylalanine, is 17 amino acids long. The retained sequence is limited to the CDR3, 51 bases, with the frame set at the first base. The germline V gene encodes CDR1 LNHNV and CDR2 YYDKDF (reference sequence). V loses 4 bases of germline sequence and J loses 4 bases, and the interval between the two ends is 20 bases. Points the paper makes about the study in general: The quantity of clinical and demographic metadata differed by source and by participant and was supplied without curation.

The immunoSEQ Assay, a bias-controlled multiplex PCR, was used to amplify TCRbeta CDR3 regions from genomic DNA. In the original analysis: The number of nucleated cells in each sample was estimated by amplification of reference gene primers within the assay. To quantify the absolute abundance of each unique TCRbeta CDR3 rearrangement, sequence reads were collapsed and filtered. For each sample, productive Simpson clonality was calculated as the square root of Simpson's diversity index over productive rearrangements. TCRdb's version of the immuneACCESS table is confined to in-frame rearrangements and falls short of the full clone set. An unresolved V gene accounts for under half of the shortfall where checked; the remainder is of unknown origin. V and J calls and clone size are as listed in that table; D and trimming were resolved from the DNA. This sample holds fewer than 350,000 clones; approximately 90% were observed only once. Roughly 4% of the sample rests with the top ten.

Sequenced material: peripheral blood. This sequence was found in an older woman with COVID-19, enrolled during active disease. This chain joins TRBV15 to TRBJ1-3; the D gene cannot be resolved reliably. In nucleotide form, the sequence is TGTGCCACCAGCATACCTATGGAAGATCCGGGGGGAAACACCATATATTTT. Its coded protein is CATSIPMEDPGGNTIYF.